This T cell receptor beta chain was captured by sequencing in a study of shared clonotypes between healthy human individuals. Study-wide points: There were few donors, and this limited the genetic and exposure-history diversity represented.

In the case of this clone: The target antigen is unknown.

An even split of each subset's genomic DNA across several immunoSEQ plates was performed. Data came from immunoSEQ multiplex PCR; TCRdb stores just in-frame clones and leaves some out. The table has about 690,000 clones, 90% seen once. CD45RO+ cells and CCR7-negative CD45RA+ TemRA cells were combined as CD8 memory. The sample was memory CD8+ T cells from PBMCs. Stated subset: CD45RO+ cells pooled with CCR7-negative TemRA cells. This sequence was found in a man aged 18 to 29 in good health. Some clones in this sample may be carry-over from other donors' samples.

As DNA, the CDR3 is TGTGCCAGCAGTGAATGGGCCCCGGGCTCCTACGAGCAGTACTTC. This sequence encodes CASSEWAPGSYEQYF. The gene calls are TRBV6-1 and TRBJ2-7, with D unclear. CDR1 and CDR2 from the germline V gene are MNHNS and SASEGT. CDR3 length: 15 residues. Trimming left V 2 bases short and J 0 bases short, with 11 bases between.